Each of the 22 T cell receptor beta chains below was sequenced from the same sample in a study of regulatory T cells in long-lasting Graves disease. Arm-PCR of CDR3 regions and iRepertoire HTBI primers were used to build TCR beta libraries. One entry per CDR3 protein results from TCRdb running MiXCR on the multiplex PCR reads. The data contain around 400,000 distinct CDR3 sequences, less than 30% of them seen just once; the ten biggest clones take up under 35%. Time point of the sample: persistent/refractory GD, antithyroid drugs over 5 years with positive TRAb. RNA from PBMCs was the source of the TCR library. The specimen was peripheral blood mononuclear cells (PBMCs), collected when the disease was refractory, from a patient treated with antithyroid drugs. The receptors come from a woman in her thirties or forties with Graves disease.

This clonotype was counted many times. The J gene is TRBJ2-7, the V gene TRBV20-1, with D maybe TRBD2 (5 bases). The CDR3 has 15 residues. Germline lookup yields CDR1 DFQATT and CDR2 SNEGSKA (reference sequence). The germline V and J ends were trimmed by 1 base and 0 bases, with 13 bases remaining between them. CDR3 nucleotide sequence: TGCAGTGCTAGAGCGTTGGCGGGCAGCTCCTACGAGCAGTACTTC. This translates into CSARALAGSSYEQYF.

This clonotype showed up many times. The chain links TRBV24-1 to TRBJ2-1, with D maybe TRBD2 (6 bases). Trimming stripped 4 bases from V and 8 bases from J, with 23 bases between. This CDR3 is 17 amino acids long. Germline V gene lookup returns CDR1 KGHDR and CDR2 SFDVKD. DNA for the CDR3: TGTGCCACCAGTGACCCGGGACGGGGTCGGGAGCACTATGAGCAGTTCTTC. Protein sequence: CATSDPGRGREHYEQFF.

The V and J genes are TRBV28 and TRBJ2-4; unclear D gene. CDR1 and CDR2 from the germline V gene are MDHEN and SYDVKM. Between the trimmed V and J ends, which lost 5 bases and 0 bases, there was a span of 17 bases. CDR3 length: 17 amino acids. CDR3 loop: CASSHRLSLLAKNIQYF. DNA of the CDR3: TGTGCCAGCAGTCACAGACTCTCCCTTCTAGCCAAAAACATTCAGTACTTC.

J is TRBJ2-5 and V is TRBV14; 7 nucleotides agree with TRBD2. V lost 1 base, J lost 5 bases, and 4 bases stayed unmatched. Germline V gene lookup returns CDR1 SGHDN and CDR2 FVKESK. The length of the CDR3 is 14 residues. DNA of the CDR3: TGTGCCAGCAGCCAAGGGAGACTAGCCGAGACCCAGTACTTC. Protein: CASSQGRLAETQYF.

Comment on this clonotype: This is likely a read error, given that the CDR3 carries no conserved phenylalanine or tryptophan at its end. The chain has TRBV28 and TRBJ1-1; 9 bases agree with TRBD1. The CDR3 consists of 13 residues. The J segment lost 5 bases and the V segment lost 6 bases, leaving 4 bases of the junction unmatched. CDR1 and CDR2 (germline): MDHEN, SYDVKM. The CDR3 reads CASSRQGGTEAFL. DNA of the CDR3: TGTGCCAGCAGCCGACAGGGGGGGACTGAAGCTTTCCTT.

The CDR3 bases are TGTGCCAGCAGGCGAAATGTCAGGGAGACCCAGTACTTC. Residues: CASRRNVRETQYF. V and J are TRBV27 and TRBJ2-5; D call uncertain. There are 13 residues in the CDR3. Germline lookup yields CDR1 MNHEY and CDR2 SMNVEV (reference sequence). Deletions cut 6 bases from V and 5 bases from J, with 13 bases between.

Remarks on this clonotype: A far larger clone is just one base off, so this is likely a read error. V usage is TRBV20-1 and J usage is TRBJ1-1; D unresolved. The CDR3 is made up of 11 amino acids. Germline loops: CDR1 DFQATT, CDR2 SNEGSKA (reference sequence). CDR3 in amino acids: CGAPLNTEAFF. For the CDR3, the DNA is TGCGGTGCTCCTCTGAACACTGAAGCTTTCTTT.

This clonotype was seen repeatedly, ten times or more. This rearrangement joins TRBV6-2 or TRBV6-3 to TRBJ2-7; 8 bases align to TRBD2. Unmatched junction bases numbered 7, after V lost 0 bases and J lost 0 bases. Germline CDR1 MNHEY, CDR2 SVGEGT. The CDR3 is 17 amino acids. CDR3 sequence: CASSYSWLAGGSYEQYF. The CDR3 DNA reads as TGTGCCAGCAGTTACTCATGGCTAGCGGGTGGCTCCTACGAGCAGTACTTC.

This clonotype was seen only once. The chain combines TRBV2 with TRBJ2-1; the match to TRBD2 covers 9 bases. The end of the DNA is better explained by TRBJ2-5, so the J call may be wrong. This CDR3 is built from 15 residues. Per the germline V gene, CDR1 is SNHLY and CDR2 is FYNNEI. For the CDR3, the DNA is TGTGCCAGCAGTCCCCTAGCGGGATCGAGGGAGACCCAGTACTTC. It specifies CASSPLAGSRETQYF.

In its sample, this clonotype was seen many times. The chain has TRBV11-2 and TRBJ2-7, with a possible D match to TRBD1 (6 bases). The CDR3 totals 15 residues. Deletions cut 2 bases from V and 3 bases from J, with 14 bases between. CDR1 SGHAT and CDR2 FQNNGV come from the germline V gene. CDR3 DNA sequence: TGTGCCAGCAGCTTACACCGGGACACTTACTACGAGCAGTACTTC. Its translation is CASSLHRDTYYEQYF.

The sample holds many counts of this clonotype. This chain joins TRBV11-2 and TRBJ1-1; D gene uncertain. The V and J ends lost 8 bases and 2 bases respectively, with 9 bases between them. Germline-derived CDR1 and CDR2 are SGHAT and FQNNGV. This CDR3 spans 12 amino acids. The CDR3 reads CASANVNTEAFF. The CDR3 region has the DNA TGTGCCAGCGCGAACGTCAACACTGAAGCTTTCTTT.

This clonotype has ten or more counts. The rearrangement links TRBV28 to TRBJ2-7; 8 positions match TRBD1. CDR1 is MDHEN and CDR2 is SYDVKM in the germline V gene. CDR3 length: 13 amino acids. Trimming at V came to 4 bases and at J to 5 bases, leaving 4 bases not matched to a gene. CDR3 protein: CASSSDRVDEQYF. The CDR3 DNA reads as TGTGCCAGCAGTTCGGACAGGGTCGACGAGCAGTACTTC.

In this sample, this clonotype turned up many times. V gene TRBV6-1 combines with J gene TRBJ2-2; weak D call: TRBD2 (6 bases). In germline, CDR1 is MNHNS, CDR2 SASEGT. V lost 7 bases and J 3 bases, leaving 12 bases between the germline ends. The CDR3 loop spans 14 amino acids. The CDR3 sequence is CASNFGGDTGELFF. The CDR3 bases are TGTGCCAGCAATTTCGGAGGGGACACCGGGGAGCTGTTTTTT.

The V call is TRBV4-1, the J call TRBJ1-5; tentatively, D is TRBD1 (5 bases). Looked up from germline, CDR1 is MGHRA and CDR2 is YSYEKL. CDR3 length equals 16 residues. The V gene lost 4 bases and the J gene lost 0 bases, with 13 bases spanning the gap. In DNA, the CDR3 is TGCGCCAGCAGCCCGGGGCCGGGATATAGCAATCAGCCCCAGCATTTT. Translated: CASSPGPGYSNQPQHF.

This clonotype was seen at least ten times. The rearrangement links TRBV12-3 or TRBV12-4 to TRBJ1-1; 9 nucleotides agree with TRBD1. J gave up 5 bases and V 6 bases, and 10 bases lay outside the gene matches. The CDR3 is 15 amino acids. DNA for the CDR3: TGTGCCAGCAGCCCAAACAGGGGGCGGTGGACTGAAGCTTTCTTT. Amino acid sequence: CASSPNRGRWTEAFF.

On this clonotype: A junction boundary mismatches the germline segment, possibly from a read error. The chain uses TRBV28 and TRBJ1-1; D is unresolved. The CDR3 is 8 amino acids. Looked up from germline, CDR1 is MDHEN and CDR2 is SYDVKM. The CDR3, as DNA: TGTGCCAGCAGTTCGGAGGACTTT. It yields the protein CASSSEDF.

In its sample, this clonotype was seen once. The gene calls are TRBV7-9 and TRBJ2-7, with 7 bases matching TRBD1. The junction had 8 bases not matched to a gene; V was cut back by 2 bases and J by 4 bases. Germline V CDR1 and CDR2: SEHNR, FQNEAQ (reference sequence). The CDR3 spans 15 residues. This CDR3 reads CASSLPSAQGYEQYF. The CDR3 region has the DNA TGTGCCAGCAGCTTACCTTCCGCACAGGGGTACGAGCAGTACTTC.

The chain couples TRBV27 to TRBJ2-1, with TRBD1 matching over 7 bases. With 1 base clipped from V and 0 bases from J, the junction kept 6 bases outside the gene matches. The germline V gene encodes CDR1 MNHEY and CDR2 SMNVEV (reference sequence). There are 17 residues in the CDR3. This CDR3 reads CASSLYSRDSSYNEQFF. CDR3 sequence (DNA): TGTGCCAGCAGTTTATATAGCCGGGACAGCTCCTACAATGAGCAGTTCTTC.

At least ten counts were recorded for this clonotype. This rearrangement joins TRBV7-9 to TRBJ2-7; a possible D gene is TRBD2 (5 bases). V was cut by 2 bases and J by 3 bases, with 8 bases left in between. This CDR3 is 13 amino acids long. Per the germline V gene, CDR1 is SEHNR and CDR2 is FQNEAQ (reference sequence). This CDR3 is CASSLSGGYEQYF. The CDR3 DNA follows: TGTGCCAGCAGCTTAAGTGGAGGCTACGAGCAGTACTTC.

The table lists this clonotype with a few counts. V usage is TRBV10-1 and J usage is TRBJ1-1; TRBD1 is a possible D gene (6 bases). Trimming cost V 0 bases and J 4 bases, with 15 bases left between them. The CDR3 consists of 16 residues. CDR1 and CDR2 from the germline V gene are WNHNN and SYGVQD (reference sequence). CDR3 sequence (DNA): TGCGCCAGCAGTGAGTCCCGGACAGTAAGGGGCACTGAAGCTTTCTTT. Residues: CASSESRTVRGTEAFF.

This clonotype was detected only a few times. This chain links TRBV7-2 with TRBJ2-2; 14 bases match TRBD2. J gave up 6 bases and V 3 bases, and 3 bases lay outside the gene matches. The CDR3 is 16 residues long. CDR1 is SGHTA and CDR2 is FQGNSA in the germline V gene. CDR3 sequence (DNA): TGTGCCAGCAGCTTGGGGACTAGCGGGAGTCCCGGGGAGCTGTTTTTT. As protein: CASSLGTSGSPGELFF.

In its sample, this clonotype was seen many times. In DNA form, the CDR3 reads TGTGCCTGGAGTGTGGGAGGTGGCTACACCTTC. Translation gives CAWSVGGGYTF. This chain joins TRBV30 and TRBJ1-2; no firm D call. The V end lost 0 bases, the J end lost 7 bases, and 6 bases lay between the germline ends. The CDR3 runs to 11 residues. Germline CDR1 GTSNPN, CDR2 SVGIG (reference sequence).